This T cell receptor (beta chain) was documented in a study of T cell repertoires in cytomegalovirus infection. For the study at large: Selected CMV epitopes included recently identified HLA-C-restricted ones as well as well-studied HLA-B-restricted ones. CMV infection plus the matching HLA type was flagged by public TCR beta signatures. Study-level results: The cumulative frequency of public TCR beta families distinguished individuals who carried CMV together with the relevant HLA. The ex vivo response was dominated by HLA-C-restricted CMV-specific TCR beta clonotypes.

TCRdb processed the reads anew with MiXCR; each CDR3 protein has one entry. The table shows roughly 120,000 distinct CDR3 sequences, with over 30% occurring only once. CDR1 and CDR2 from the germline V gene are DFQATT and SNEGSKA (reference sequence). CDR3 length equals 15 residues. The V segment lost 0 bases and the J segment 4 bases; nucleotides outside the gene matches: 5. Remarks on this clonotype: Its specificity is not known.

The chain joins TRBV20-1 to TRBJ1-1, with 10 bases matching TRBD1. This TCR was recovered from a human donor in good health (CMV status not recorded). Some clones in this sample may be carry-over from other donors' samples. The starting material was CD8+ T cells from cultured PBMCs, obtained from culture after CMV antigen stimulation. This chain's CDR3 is CSARDGTGDVTEAFF. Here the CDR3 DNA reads TGCAGTGCTAGAGACGGGACAGGGGATGTCACTGAAGCTTTCTTT.